This note documents a single TCR beta chain sequence. Per the study methods: From reference gene primer amplification, estimates of nucleated cell counts were derived. Assay: immunoSEQ multiplex PCR; the TCRdb copy retains only in-frame clones and omits some. That table supplies the V and J calls and clone size; D and trimming were determined from the DNA. Here the sample spans some 350,000 clones, around 87% being singletons. These data originate in a study of blood T cell repertoires in COVID-19. Study summary: Acute and convalescent COVID-19 samples came from the United States, Italy and Spain. T cells, B-cell-depleted T cells, or PBMCs supplied cDNA or gDNA.

The CDR3 is 17 residues long. Germline values: CDR1 MNHEY, CDR2 SVGEGT. J lost 4 bases, V lost 4 bases, and 10 bases had no gene match. This TCR derives from a human donor in a cohort sampled during active COVID-19. The chain employs TRBV6-2 or TRBV6-3 and TRBJ2-5; 12 nucleotides agree with TRBD2. What was sequenced was peripheral blood. This CDR3 is CASSSTGLAGIGETQYF. Here the CDR3 DNA reads TGTGCCAGCAGTTCCACCGGACTAGCGGGGATCGGAGAGACCCAGTACTTC.